This TCR beta chain originates from a study of T cells in Graves' hyperthyroidism and ophthalmopathy. TCR beta CDR3 regions were amplified from RNA transcripts. HTBI primers were employed in a first-round RT-PCR of the TCR CDR3. From the multiplex PCR reads, TCRdb called clonotypes with MiXCR, one entry per CDR3 protein. This sample yields 300,000 to 400,000 distinct CDR3 sequences, of which more than 11% are seen a single time; about 11% belongs to the top ten. Germline lookup yields CDR1 LNHNV and CDR2 YYDKDF (reference sequence). V was pared by 5 bases and J by 1 base, with 5 bases of the junction left unmatched. The CDR3 sequence is 15 residues long. The study's findings and limits: Blood also contained most expanded thyroid clonotypes above 0.001.

In this sample, this clonotype turned up many times. Antigen unknown. The sequence was obtained from a woman aged 55-69 years with Graves' hyperthyroidism. Sequenced: blood. This chain links TRBV15 with TRBJ2-7; 10 bases agree with TRBD1. The CDR3 spells CATSGDRGGSYEQYF. The DNA of the CDR3 is TGTGCCACCAGCGGGGACAGGGGAGGGTCCTACGAGCAGTACTTC.